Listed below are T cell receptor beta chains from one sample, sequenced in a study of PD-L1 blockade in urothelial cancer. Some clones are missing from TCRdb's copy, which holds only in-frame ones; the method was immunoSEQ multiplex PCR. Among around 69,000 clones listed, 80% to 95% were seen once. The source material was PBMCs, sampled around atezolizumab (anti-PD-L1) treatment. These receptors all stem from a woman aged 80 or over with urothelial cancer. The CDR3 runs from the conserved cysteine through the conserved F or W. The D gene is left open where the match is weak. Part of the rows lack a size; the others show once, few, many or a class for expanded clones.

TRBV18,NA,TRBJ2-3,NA,CASSLQGSTDTQYF,TGTGCCAGCTCACTGCAGGGTAGCACAGATACGCAGTATTTT
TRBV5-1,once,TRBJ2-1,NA,CASSLKQGGSSYNEQFF,TGCGCCAGCAGCTTGAAACAGGGTGGGAGCTCCTACAATGAGCAGTTCTTC
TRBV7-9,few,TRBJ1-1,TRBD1,CASSPYDRGGAEAFF,TGTGCCAGCAGCCCCTACGACAGGGGGGGGGCTGAAGCTTTCTTT
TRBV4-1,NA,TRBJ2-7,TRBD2,CASSQQGLAGGGGSYEQYF,TGCGCCAGCAGCCAACAGGGACTAGCGGGAGGAGGGGGCTCCTACGAGCAGTACTTC
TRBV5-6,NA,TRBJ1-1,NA,CASSLKPDRFFTEAFF,TGTGCCAGCAGCTTGAAGCCCGACAGGTTCTTCACTGAAGCTTTCTTT
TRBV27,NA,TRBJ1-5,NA,CASSSRGQPQHF,TGTGCCAGCAGCTCCCGCGGTCAGCCCCAGCATTTT
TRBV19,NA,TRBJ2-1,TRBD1,CASSIGDRRYNEQFF,TGTGCCAGTAGTATAGGGGACAGGAGATACAATGAGCAGTTCTTC
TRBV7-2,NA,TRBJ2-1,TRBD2,CASSLGLAGVEQFF,TGTGCCAGCAGCTTAGGGCTAGCGGGAGTTGAGCAGTTCTTC
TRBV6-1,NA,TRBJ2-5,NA,CASNERGWGETQYF,TGTGCCAGCAACGAACGAGGGTGGGGAGAGACCCAGTACTTC
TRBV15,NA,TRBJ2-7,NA,CATSRVEGLKTYEQYF,TGTGCCACCAGCAGAGTAGAGGGACTGAAAACCTACGAGCAGTACTTC
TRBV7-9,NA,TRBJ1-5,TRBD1,CASSSTGGEGPQHF,TGTGCCAGCAGCTCGACAGGGGGCGAGGGACCCCAGCATTTT
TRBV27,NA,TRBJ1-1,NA,CASSFRGADTEAFF,TGTGCCAGCAGTTTTCGGGGGGCAGACACTGAAGCTTTCTTT
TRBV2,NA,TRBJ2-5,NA,CASRGGSQETQYF,TGTGCCAGCAGAGGGGGAAGTCAAGAGACCCAGTACTTC
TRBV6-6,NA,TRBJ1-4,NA,CASSRLRPGGKLFF,TGTGCCAGCAGCCGCCTTCGGCCGGGAGGAAAACTGTTTTTT
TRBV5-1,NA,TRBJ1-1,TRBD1,CASSPRQGALNTEAFF,TGCGCCAGCAGCCCAAGACAGGGTGCCCTGAACACTGAAGCTTTCTTT
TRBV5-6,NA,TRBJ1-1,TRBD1,CASSLGQGANTEAFF,TGTGCCAGCAGCTTGGGGCAGGGGGCGAACACTGAAGCTTTCTTT
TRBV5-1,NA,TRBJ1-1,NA,CASSQGPGLNTEAFF,TGCGCCAGCAGCCAGGGGCCAGGGCTGAACACTGAAGCTTTCTTT
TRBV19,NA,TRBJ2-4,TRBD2,CASSTSSGSDIQYF,TGTGCCAGTAGTACCTCTAGCGGGAGTGACATTCAGTACTTC
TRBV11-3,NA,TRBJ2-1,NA,CASSLDGADYNEQFF,TGTGCCAGCAGCTTAGATGGGGCCGATTACAATGAGCAGTTCTTC
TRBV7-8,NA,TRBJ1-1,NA,CASSLVGRTEAFF,TGTGCCAGCAGCTTAGTGGGCAGGACTGAAGCTTTCTTT
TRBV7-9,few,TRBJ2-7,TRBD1,CASSVTGLVSEQYF,TGTGCCAGCAGCGTGACAGGGTTGGTTAGCGAGCAGTACTTC
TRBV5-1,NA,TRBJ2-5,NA,CASSLAGIQETQYF,TGCGCCAGCAGCTTGGCCGGGATCCAAGAGACCCAGTACTTC
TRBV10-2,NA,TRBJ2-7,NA,CASSVSYEQYF,TGCGCCAGCAGTGTTAGTTACGAGCAGTACTTC
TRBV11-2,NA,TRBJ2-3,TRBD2,CASSPGLGRDTQYF,TGTGCCAGCAGTCCGGGACTAGGGCGGGATACGCAGTATTTT
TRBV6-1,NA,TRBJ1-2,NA,CASAGTRLANYGYTF,TGTGCCAGCGCCGGGACACGACTCGCTAACTATGGCTACACCTTC
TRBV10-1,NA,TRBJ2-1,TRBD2,CASSEWTSGRANEQFF,TGCGCCAGCAGTGAGTGGACTAGCGGGAGGGCCAATGAGCAGTTCTTC
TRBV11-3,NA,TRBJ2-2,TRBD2,CASSLDASGGSTGELFF,TGTGCCAGCAGCTTAGACGCTAGCGGGGGGTCCACCGGGGAGCTGTTTTTT
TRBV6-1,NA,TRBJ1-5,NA,CASSGGLNLSNQPQHF,TGTGCCAGCAGTGGCGGACTGAACCTGAGCAATCAGCCCCAGCATTTT
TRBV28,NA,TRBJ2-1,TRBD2,CASSLTLAGGPNEQFF,TGTGCCAGCAGTTTGACCCTAGCGGGAGGGCCAAATGAGCAGTTCTTC
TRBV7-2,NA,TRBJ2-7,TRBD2,CASSLELAGYYEQYF,TGTGCCAGCAGCTTAGAGCTAGCGGGATACTACGAGCAGTACTTC
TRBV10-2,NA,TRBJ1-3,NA,CASSETSGNTIYF,TGCGCCAGCAGTGAAACAAGTGGAAACACCATATATTTT
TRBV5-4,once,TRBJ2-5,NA,CASSLTGASPETQYF,TGTGCCAGCAGCTTAACGGGAGCCTCCCCAGAGACCCAGTACTTC
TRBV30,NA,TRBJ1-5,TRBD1,CAWSAGGIGNQPQHF,TGTGCCTGGAGTGCAGGGGGCATCGGCAATCAGCCCCAGCATTTT
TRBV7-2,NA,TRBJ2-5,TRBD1,CASSPWGQGVQETQYF,TGTGCCAGCAGCCCGTGGGGACAGGGAGTACAAGAGACCCAGTACTTC
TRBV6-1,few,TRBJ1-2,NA,CASSDLVGYTF,TGTGCCAGCAGTGATCTTGTAGGCTACACCTTC
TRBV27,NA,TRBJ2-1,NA,CASSRGSSYNEQFF,TGTGCCAGCAGTAGGGGGAGCTCCTACAATGAGCAGTTCTTC
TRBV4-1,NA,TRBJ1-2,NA,CASSQTRTANYGYTF,TGCGCCAGCAGCCAGACCCGGACAGCAAACTATGGCTACACCTTC
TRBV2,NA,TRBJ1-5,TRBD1,CASSGQGAWQPQHF,TGTGCCAGCAGTGGACAGGGGGCATGGCAGCCCCAGCATTTT
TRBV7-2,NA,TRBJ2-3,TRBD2,CASSLEASGRGTDTQYF,TGTGCCAGCAGCTTAGAGGCTAGCGGGAGAGGGACAGATACGCAGTATTTT
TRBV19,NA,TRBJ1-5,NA,CASLQGYSNQPQHF,TGTGCCAGCCTCCAGGGGTATAGCAATCAGCCCCAGCATTTT
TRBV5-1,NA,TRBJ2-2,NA,CASSLDRGATGELFF,TGCGCCAGCAGCCTCGACAGAGGAGCCACCGGGGAGCTGTTTTTT
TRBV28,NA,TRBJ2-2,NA,CASSFPLRTGELFF,TGTGCCAGCAGTTTCCCCCTCAGGACCGGGGAGCTGTTTTTT